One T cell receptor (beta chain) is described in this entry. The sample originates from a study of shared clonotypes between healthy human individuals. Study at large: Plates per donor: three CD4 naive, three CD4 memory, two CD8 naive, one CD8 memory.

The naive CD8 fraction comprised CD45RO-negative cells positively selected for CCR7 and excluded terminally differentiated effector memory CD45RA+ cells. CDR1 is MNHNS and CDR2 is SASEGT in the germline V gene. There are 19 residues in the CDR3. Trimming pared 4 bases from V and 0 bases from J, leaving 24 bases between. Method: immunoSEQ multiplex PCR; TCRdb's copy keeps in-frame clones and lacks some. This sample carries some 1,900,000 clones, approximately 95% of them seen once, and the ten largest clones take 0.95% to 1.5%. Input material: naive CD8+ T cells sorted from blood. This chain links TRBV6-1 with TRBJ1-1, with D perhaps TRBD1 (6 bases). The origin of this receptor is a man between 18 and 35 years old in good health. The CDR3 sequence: CASSGVDRWFKFMNTEAFF. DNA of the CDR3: TGTGCCAGCAGTGGGGTTGACAGGTGGTTTAAGTTCATGAACACTGAAGCTTTCTTT.